The clone carrying this T cell receptor (beta chain) was recorded a few times. The data were obtained in a study of blood T cell repertoires in COVID-19. On the study more broadly: COVID-19 samples, acute and convalescent, were from the United States, Italy and Spain. PBMCs, B-cell-depleted T cells, or T cells were the source of the cDNA or gDNA that made up the material.

In the source study's methods: Amplification from reference gene primers served as the basis for estimated nucleated cell counts. TCRdb's table, derived via immunoSEQ multiplex PCR, lists solely in-frame clones and lacks some. The D gene and trimming were derived from the DNA, and the V and J assignments and clone size from that table. The profile covers some 90,000 clones, with roughly 89% appearing a single time and around 4% taken by the ten largest. V gave up 2 bases and J gave up 0 bases, with 6 bases separating them. In germline, CDR1 is SGHNT, CDR2 YYREEE (reference sequence). This CDR3 is 13 amino acids long.

The sequencing sample was made of peripheral blood. The receptor was isolated from a woman aged 80 or older with active or convalescent COVID-19. This sequence joins TRBV5-4 and TRBJ2-7, with D hard to call. CDR3 sequence reads: CASSFSGSYEQYF. The CDR3 DNA reads as TGTGCCAGCAGCTTCTCCGGCTCCTACGAGCAGTACTTC.